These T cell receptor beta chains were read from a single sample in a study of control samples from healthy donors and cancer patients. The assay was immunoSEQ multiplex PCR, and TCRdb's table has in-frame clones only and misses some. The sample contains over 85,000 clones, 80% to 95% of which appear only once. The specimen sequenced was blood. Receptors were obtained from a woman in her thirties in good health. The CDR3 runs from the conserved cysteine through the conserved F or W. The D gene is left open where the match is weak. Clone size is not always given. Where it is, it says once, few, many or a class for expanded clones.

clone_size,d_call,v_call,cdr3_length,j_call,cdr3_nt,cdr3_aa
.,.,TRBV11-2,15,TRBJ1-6,TGTGCCAGCAGCCCTTCCGGGGGCTTGTATTCACCCCTCCACTTT,CASSPSGGLYSPLHF
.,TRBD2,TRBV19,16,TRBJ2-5,TGTGCCAGTCGGTCCCTTAGCGGGAGGGGAGGGGAGACCCAGTACTTC,CASRSLSGRGGETQYF
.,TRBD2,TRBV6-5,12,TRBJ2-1,TGTGCCAGCAGCGTAGAGCGGGGGGAGCAGTTCTTC,CASSVERGEQFF
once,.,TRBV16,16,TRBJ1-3,TGTGCCAGCAGCTCGGGCCTTTTCGCACCTGGAAACACCATATATTTT,CASSSGLFAPGNTIYF
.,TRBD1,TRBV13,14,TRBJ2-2,TGTGCCAGCAGCATTTGGACAGGGCACGGGGAGCTGTTTTTT,CASSIWTGHGELFF
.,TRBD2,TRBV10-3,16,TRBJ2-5,TGTGCCATCAGTGAGTCGATGAGCGGGGTAGGAGAGACCCAGTACTTC,CAISESMSGVGETQYF
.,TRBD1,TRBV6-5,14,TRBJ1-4,TGTGCCAGCAGCATCGACAGGGGGCGTGAAAAACTGTTTTTT,CASSIDRGREKLFF
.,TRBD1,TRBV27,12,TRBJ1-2,TGTGCCAGCAGGGGACAGGGGGCGGTGTACACCTTC,CASRGQGAVYTF
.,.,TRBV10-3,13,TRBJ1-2,TGTGCCATCGATGGCGGTCGTCCCGGGGGCTACACCTTC,CAIDGGRPGGYTF
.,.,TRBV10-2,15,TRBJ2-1,TGCGCCAGCAGTGAGTCCGGGACGGTCTCCAATGAGCAGTTCTTC,CASSESGTVSNEQFF